The rows below give T cell receptor beta chains drawn from one sample of a study of blood T cell repertoires in COVID-19. TCRdb's copy holds only in-frame clones and misses some; the assay was immunoSEQ multiplex PCR. The data show about 480,000 clones, 88% seen once. Sequencing was performed on PBMCs or T cells enriched from blood (not recorded which). These receptors originate from a middle-aged woman who had recovered from COVID-19. The CDR3 runs from the conserved cysteine through the conserved F or W. D genes are given only for firm matches. Rows may omit the clone size; those that give it use once, few, many or a size class.

size: few; D: TRBD1; J: TRBJ1-1; V: TRBV6-2/TRBV6-3; DNA: TGTGCCAGCAGTCGCGGGACAGGGGCCTCCGGGGCTTTCTTT; CDR3: CASSRGTGASGAFF
size: .; D: .; J: TRBJ1-6; V: TRBV6-6; DNA: TGTGCCAGCAGTCCCACATCTGCGGGGGTAGGAGCTTCACCCCTCCACTTT; CDR3: CASSPTSAGVGASPLHF
size: .; D: TRBD1; J: TRBJ2-7; V: TRBV5-4; DNA: TGTGCCAGCAGTAGAACCGACAGGGGGGACGAGCAGTACTTC; CDR3: CASSRTDRGDEQYF
size: .; D: .; J: TRBJ1-1; V: TRBV6-1; DNA: TGTGCCAGCAGTGAAGGACAGGTAGAGAAAGCTTTCTTT; CDR3: CASSEGQVEKAFF
size: .; D: .; J: TRBJ2-3; V: TRBV5-1; DNA: TGCGCCAGCAGCTTGGTAGTGCAGGGGACAGATACGCAGTATTTT; CDR3: CASSLVVQGTDTQYF
size: .; D: TRBD2; J: TRBJ2-7; V: TRBV20-1; DNA: TGCAGTGCTAGTGCCCTAGCGGACGATTCCTACGAGCAGTACTTC; CDR3: CSASALADDSYEQYF
size: .; D: .; J: TRBJ2-7; V: TRBV7-2; DNA: TGTGCCAGCAGCTTAGTTGGCAGGGCCTACGAGCAGTACTTC; CDR3: CASSLVGRAYEQYF
size: once; D: TRBD1; J: TRBJ1-1; V: TRBV7-9; DNA: TGTGCCAGCAGGGAGGAGGGGGCAGCTGAAGCTTTCTTT; CDR3: CASREEGAAEAFF
size: .; D: TRBD2; J: TRBJ2-1; V: TRBV6-5; DNA: TGTGCCAGCAATACCGGCGGGAGGGGTGAGCAGTTCTTC; CDR3: CASNTGGRGEQFF
size: few; D: TRBD1; J: TRBJ1-1; V: TRBV2; DNA: TGTGCCAGCAGTAGGGACAGCAGATTGAACACTGAAGCTTTCTTT; CDR3: CASSRDSRLNTEAFF
size: .; D: TRBD1; J: TRBJ1-5; V: TRBV19; DNA: TGTGCCAGTTGGACAGGGGGCATGAATCAGCCCCAGCATTTT; CDR3: CASWTGGMNQPQHF
size: .; D: .; J: TRBJ1-2; V: TRBV3-1/TRBV3-2; DNA: TGTGCCAGCAGCGAATTAACAGGGACCTATGGCTACACCTTC; CDR3: CASSELTGTYGYTF
size: .; D: TRBD2; J: TRBJ2-7; V: TRBV2; DNA: TGTGCCAGCAGCGAGGTGAAATTGGGCGGGGGTGAGCAGTACTTC; CDR3: CASSEVKLGGGEQYF
size: .; D: TRBD2; J: TRBJ2-1; V: TRBV24-1; DNA: TGTGCCACCAGTGACAGGACTAGCGCGGTCAATGAGCAGTTCTTC; CDR3: CATSDRTSAVNEQFF
size: .; D: TRBD1; J: TRBJ2-5; V: TRBV24-1; DNA: TGTGCCACCAGTGAGGTGCCGGGACAGGGTGGGGAGACCCAGTACTTC; CDR3: CATSEVPGQGGETQYF
size: .; D: .; J: TRBJ1-2; V: TRBV2; DNA: TGTGCCAGCAGTGAAGCGCTGGGGACTCCCGGCGGGTCTGGTGGCTACACCTTC; CDR3: CASSEALGTPGGSGGYTF
size: .; D: TRBD1; J: TRBJ2-5; V: TRBV29-1; DNA: TGCAGCGTTTCGGGACAGGACGAGCCCCAGTACTTC; CDR3: CSVSGQDEPQYF
size: few; D: .; J: TRBJ1-2; V: TRBV6-5; DNA: TGTGCCAGCAGTTACTCTAATGACAGGCCCTTCTATGGCTACACCTTC; CDR3: CASSYSNDRPFYGYTF
size: .; D: TRBD1; J: TRBJ1-5; V: TRBV18; DNA: TGTGCCAGCTCCCCGGGTCTGAGGGGGCTAAGCAATCAGCCCCAGCATTTT; CDR3: CASSPGLRGLSNQPQHF
size: .; D: TRBD2; J: TRBJ2-7; V: TRBV18; DNA: TGTGCCAGCTCACCCGGGACTAGCGGTTCCTACGAGCAGTACTTC; CDR3: CASSPGTSGSYEQYF
size: once; D: .; J: TRBJ1-1; V: TRBV30; DNA: TGTGCCTGGAGGTCTTACGGGGTGAACACTGAAGCTTTCTTT; CDR3: CAWRSYGVNTEAFF
size: .; D: .; J: TRBJ1-1; V: TRBV30; DNA: TGTGCCTGGAGGGGGGGACCACTCGGCCCAGCTTTCTTT; CDR3: CAWRGGPLGPAFF
size: .; D: TRBD1; J: TRBJ2-3; V: TRBV5-1; DNA: TGCGCCAGCAGCTTGTATTTAGGACAGGGGCCAGATACGCAGTATTTT; CDR3: CASSLYLGQGPDTQYF
size: once; D: .; J: TRBJ2-5; V: TRBV28; DNA: TGTGCCAGCAGTCTGGGGGGGGGCGAAGAGACCCAGTACTTC; CDR3: CASSLGGGEETQYF
size: .; D: .; J: TRBJ1-1; V: TRBV12-3/TRBV12-4; DNA: TGTGCCAGCAGTTTAGGACAGCTAACCGAAGCTTTCTTT; CDR3: CASSLGQLTEAFF
size: .; D: .; J: TRBJ1-1; V: TRBV24-1; DNA: TGTGCCACCAGTGATGGGGGGAGCACTGAAGCTTTCTTT; CDR3: CATSDGGSTEAFF
size: .; D: TRBD1; J: TRBJ1-1; V: TRBV29-1; DNA: TGCAGCGGGGGGACAGGGTTTGACACTGAAGCTTTCTTT; CDR3: CSGGTGFDTEAFF
size: .; D: .; J: TRBJ1-6; V: TRBV10-3; DNA: TGTGCCATCAGATTGGGAGTCGGTAATTCACCCCTCCACTTT; CDR3: CAIRLGVGNSPLHF
size: .; D: .; J: TRBJ2-1; V: TRBV9; DNA: TGTGCCAGCAGCGAGAGCTCCTACAATGAGCAGTTCTTC; CDR3: CASSESSYNEQFF
size: .; D: .; J: TRBJ2-3; V: TRBV29-1; DNA: TGCAGCGTTGGGGGCAGATCCACAGATACGCAGTATTTT; CDR3: CSVGGRSTDTQYF
size: few; D: TRBD1; J: TRBJ1-1; V: TRBV19; DNA: TGTGCCAGTAGTGGGAGACAGGGGTGGAGCACTGAAGCTTTCTTT; CDR3: CASSGRQGWSTEAFF
size: .; D: TRBD2; J: TRBJ2-7; V: TRBV14; DNA: TGTGCCAGCAGCTCCGGACTAGCGAGCCACGAGCAGTACTTC; CDR3: CASSSGLASHEQYF
size: .; D: .; J: TRBJ1-2; V: TRBV29-1; DNA: TGCAGCGTTGTACAGGGACAAGGGGGCTACACCTTC; CDR3: CSVVQGQGGYTF
size: .; D: .; J: TRBJ2-7; V: TRBV6-2/TRBV6-3; DNA: TGTGCCAGCAGTTACGACAACTCCTACGAGCAGTACTTC; CDR3: CASSYDNSYEQYF
size: .; D: TRBD1; J: TRBJ1-2; V: TRBV19; DNA: TGTGCCAGTAGTATCATGACAGGGGGCGGCTACACCTTC; CDR3: CASSIMTGGGYTF
size: .; D: .; J: TRBJ1-1; V: TRBV11-2; DNA: TGTGCCAGCAGCGCCACCGGGGGGAACACTGAAGCTTTCTTT; CDR3: CASSATGGNTEAFF
size: .; D: .; J: TRBJ2-2; V: TRBV24-1; DNA: TGTGCCACCAGTCGAACAGCGAACACCGGGGAGCTGTTTTTT; CDR3: CATSRTANTGELFF
size: few; D: .; J: TRBJ1-5; V: TRBV7-2; DNA: TGTGCCAGCAGCTTAGTCCATTCAGGGTTGGGCAATCAGCCCCAGCATTTT; CDR3: CASSLVHSGLGNQPQHF
size: .; D: TRBD2; J: TRBJ2-7; V: TRBV6-6; DNA: TGTGCCAGCAGTTACGGCGGGAGGGGCGAGCAGTACTTC; CDR3: CASSYGGRGEQYF
size: .; D: TRBD2; J: TRBJ2-7; V: TRBV29-1; DNA: TGCAGCGTTGAAGAGTTCCTGGCGGGAGGGCCGTCCCTCTACGAGCAGTACTTC; CDR3: CSVEEFLAGGPSLYEQYF
size: .; D: TRBD1; J: TRBJ1-2; V: TRBV27; DNA: TGTGCCAGCAGCCACAGGGGACATTATGGCTACACCTTC; CDR3: CASSHRGHYGYTF
size: .; D: TRBD2; J: TRBJ2-1; V: TRBV27; DNA: TGTGCCAGCAGTCACCCTAGCGGGAGGTCAGTGGATGAGCAGTTCTTC; CDR3: CASSHPSGRSVDEQFF
size: .; D: TRBD1; J: TRBJ2-7; V: TRBV13; DNA: TGTGCCAGCAGCTTAGGGGACAGGGGGCCCTACGAGCAGTACTTC; CDR3: CASSLGDRGPYEQYF
size: few; D: TRBD2; J: TRBJ2-7; V: TRBV12-3/TRBV12-4; DNA: TGTGCCAGCAGTCAAGCTAGCGGGACCACGGAGTACTTC; CDR3: CASSQASGTTEYF
size: once; D: .; J: TRBJ2-7; V: TRBV5-6; DNA: TGTGCCAGCAGCTTGGCATTAGCGGCTAAGGTCTACGAGCAGTACTTC; CDR3: CASSLALAAKVYEQYF
size: .; D: .; J: TRBJ2-7; V: TRBV11-3; DNA: TGTGCCAGCAGCTCTTACAGGGAAAGCTACGAGCAGTACTTC; CDR3: CASSSYRESYEQYF
size: .; D: .; J: TRBJ2-4; V: TRBV9; DNA: TGTGCCAGCAGTGAAATTGGGGGGAATAGAAACATTCAGTACTTC; CDR3: CASSEIGGNRNIQYF
size: .; D: .; J: TRBJ1-2; V: TRBV5-1; DNA: TGCGCCAGCAGTTTGACAGACTATGGCTACACCTTC; CDR3: CASSLTDYGYTF
size: .; D: TRBD1; J: TRBJ2-5; V: TRBV5-4; DNA: TGTGCCAGCAGCTTGACAGGGGGAGAGACCCAGTACTTC; CDR3: CASSLTGGETQYF
size: .; D: .; J: TRBJ2-7; V: TRBV30; DNA: TGTGCCTGGAGAAAAGCGGGTACAACCTACGAGCAGTACTTC; CDR3: CAWRKAGTTYEQYF
size: .; D: TRBD2; J: TRBJ2-7; V: TRBV7-9; DNA: TGTGCCAGCAGCTTAGGGCTCGGACTAGACTACGAGCAGTACTTC; CDR3: CASSLGLGLDYEQYF
size: .; D: TRBD2; J: TRBJ2-1; V: TRBV5-4; DNA: TGTGCCAGCAGCAGAGAACTAGCGGGGGGATCCGGTGAGCAGTTCTTC; CDR3: CASSRELAGGSGEQFF
size: once; D: TRBD2; J: TRBJ2-5; V: TRBV5-4; DNA: TGTGCCAGCAGCTTCGTCGGGAGGGCGGGGGAGACCCAGTACTTC; CDR3: CASSFVGRAGETQYF
size: few; D: TRBD1; J: TRBJ1-5; V: TRBV15; DNA: TGTGCCACCAGCAGAGGGACAGGGGGAGGCAATCAGCCCCAGCATTTT; CDR3: CATSRGTGGGNQPQHF
size: .; D: TRBD2; J: TRBJ2-7; V: TRBV7-2; DNA: TGTGCCAGCAGCTTAGCCCCCGGGACTAGCGGGAATATCTACGAGCAGTACTTC; CDR3: CASSLAPGTSGNIYEQYF
size: .; D: TRBD1; J: TRBJ1-3; V: TRBV4-3; DNA: TGCGCCAGCAGCCAAGGGGGACAGGGATACTCTGGAAACACCATATATTTT; CDR3: CASSQGGQGYSGNTIYF
size: .; D: .; J: TRBJ1-5; V: TRBV30; DNA: TGTGCCTGGAGCCCCCCGGACAGTAGCAATCAGCCCCAGCATTTT; CDR3: CAWSPPDSSNQPQHF
size: .; D: TRBD2; J: TRBJ2-7; V: TRBV10-3; DNA: TGTGCCATCAGTGGTAGCGGGACCTACGAGCAGTACTTC; CDR3: CAISGSGTYEQYF
size: .; D: .; J: TRBJ1-6; V: TRBV19; DNA: TGTGCCAGTAGTAGACAGCTTCCTCCCACCTATAATTCACCCCTCCACTTT; CDR3: CASSRQLPPTYNSPLHF
size: .; D: TRBD1; J: TRBJ2-3; V: TRBV5-5; DNA: TGTGCCAGCAGCTCACGCAGGGGGTCAGGAAGCACAGATACGCAGTATTTT; CDR3: CASSSRRGSGSTDTQYF